The source of this TCR beta chain is a study of cytomegalovirus exposure and HLA in healthy donors. PCR was performed using 60 Vbeta and 13 Jbeta primers. Sequenced by immunoSEQ multiplex PCR; TCRdb stores in-frame clones only, minus some. The sample records around 280,000 clones, around nine tenths being singletons. V was cut by 11 bases and J by 0 bases, with 14 bases left in between. Germline V gene data show CDR1 as SNHLY and CDR2 as FYNNEI. CDR3 length: 15 residues. The sequencing input was PBMCs. The V gene is TRBV2, the J gene TRBJ1-6; D might be TRBD1 (6 bases). This clonotype was obtained from a woman in her late teens or twenties in good health and CMV-seronegative. CDR3 amino acids: CAARGRSSYNSPLHF. The CDR3 bases are TGTGCCGCCAGGGGACGGAGCTCCTATAATTCACCCCTCCACTTT. Variable domain in full (rest from reference TRBV2 and TRBJ1-6): EPEVTQTPSHQVTQMGQEVILRCVPISNHLYFYWYRQILGQKVEFLVSFYNNEISEKSEIFDDQFSVERPDGSNFTLKIRSTKLEDSAMYFCAARGRSSYNSPLHFGNGTRLTVT.